This TCR beta chain was sequenced for a study of cytomegalovirus exposure and HLA in healthy donors. Study observations and caveats: Immune exposure information available was restricted to CMV serostatus. 87-base-pair reads could not separate some V segments, including TRBV6-2 and TRBV6-3. Researchers reported in a later analysis that a missense DCLRE1C variant was tied to TCR beta V- and J-gene trimming.

On this clone itself: Its specificity is not known.

With 60 Vbeta and 13 Jbeta primers, the PCR was carried out. The assay was immunoSEQ multiplex PCR, and TCRdb's table has in-frame clones only and misses some. Altogether 90,000 to 110,000 clones are present, 60% to 80% being singletons, with the ten largest covering over 7%. The V gene lost 4 bases and the J gene lost 4 bases, with 15 bases spanning the gap. The length of the CDR3 is 15 residues. Germline assignment: CDR1 SGHKS and CDR2 YYEKEE (reference sequence). The V gene is TRBV5-5, the J gene TRBJ1-5, with a weak D call TRBD1 (5 bases). The clonotype was recovered from a woman between 40 and 55 years old in good health and CMV-seropositive. The sequencing input was PBMCs. CDR3 coding DNA: TGTGCCAGCAGCATCTCGCCGACAGTTAATCAGCCCCAGCATTTT. Its protein is CASSISPTVNQPQHF.